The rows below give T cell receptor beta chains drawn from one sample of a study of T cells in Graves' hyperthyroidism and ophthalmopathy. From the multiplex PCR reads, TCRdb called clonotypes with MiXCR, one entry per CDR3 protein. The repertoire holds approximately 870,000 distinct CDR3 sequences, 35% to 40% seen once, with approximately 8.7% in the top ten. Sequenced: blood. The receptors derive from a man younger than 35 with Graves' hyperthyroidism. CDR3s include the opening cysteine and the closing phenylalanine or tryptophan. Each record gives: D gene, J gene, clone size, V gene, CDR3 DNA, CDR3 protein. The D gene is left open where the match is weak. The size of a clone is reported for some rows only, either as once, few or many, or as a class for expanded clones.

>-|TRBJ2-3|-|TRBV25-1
TGTGCCAGCAGTGGAGGGAAGGTCACAGATACGCAGTATTTT
CASSGGKVTDTQYF
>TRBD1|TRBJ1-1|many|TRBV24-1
TGTGCCACCAGCTGGGCAGGGGGCCAGGGGAACACTGAAGCTTTCTTT
CATSWAGGQGNTEAFF
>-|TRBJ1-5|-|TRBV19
TGTGCCAGCAGTTACCCTCCGGGGGGCAATCAGCCCCAGCATTTT
CASSYPPGGNQPQHF
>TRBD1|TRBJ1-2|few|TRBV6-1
TGTGCCAGCAGCGAAAGGGGAGACAGGGGTGTGGGTGGCTACACCTTC
CASSERGDRGVGGYTF
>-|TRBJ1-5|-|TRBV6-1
TGTGCCAGCAGCAGGTCAGGGGGCAATCAGCCCCAGCATTTT
CASSRSGGNQPQHF
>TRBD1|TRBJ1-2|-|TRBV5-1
TGCGCCAGCAGCTTGAGGGACAGGGAAGGTGGCTACACCTTC
CASSLRDREGGYTF
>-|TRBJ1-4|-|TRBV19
TGTGCCAGTAGTATCCCCCCTGGGGGGAGCGAAAAACTGTTTTTT
CASSIPPGGSEKLFF
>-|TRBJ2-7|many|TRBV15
TGTGCCACCAGCATAAGCTCGGGGTCGTACGAGCAGTACTTC
CATSISSGSYEQYF
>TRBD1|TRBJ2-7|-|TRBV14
TGTGCCAGCAGCCAAGAGGACAGGCCCTTCTTGGAGCAGTACTTC
CASSQEDRPFLEQYF
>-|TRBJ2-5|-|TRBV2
TGTGCCAGCAGTGCTAGAGTTAGTTATGGCCAAGAGACCCAGTACTTC
CASSARVSYGQETQYF
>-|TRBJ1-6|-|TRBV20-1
TGCAGTGCTAGAGATAGGCAGGTCAATTCACCCCTCCACTTT
CSARDRQVNSPLHF
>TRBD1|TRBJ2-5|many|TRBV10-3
TGTGCCATCAGCCAGGGGGAAGAGACCCAGTACTTC
CAISQGEETQYF
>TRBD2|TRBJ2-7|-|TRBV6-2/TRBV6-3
TGTGCCAGCAGTTTCCCAGCGGGAGGGATCTACGAGCAGTACTTC
CASSFPAGGIYEQYF
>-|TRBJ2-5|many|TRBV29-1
TGCAGCGTTGGGACCGGTCAAGAGACCCAGTACTTC
CSVGTGQETQYF
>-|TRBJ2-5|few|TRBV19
TGTGCCAGTAGTACGGACGGTCAAGAGACCCAGTACTTC
CASSTDGQETQYF
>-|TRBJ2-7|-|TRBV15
TGTGCCACCAGCAGAGATAAGGGTGCTGAACAGGACCTGGGCTACGAGCAGTACTTC
CATSRDKGAEQDLGYEQYF
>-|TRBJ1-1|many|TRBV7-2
TGTGCCAGCAACCACGGACGGGTGAACACTGAAGCTTTCTTT
CASNHGRVNTEAFF
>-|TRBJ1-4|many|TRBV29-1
TGCAGCGTTGTATCAAATGAAAAACTGTTTTTT
CSVVSNEKLFF
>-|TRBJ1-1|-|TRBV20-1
TGCAGTGCTAGAGCACGGGAGAGGATAACTGAAGCTTTCTTT
CSARARERITEAFF
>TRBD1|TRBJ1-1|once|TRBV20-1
TGCAGTGCTCCGGGACAGGGGCTGGGGAACACTGAAGCTTTCTTT
CSAPGQGLGNTEAFF
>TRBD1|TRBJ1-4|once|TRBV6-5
TGTGCCAGCAGCCGCAAGAGGGGGCGGGTTGAAAAACTGTTTTTT
CASSRKRGRVEKLFF
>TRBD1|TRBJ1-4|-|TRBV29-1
TGCAGCGTTGGGACAGGGGGCAATGAAAAACTGTTTTTT
CSVGTGGNEKLFF
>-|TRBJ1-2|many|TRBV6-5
TGTGCCAGCAGTGCGACGGATTATGGCTACACCTTC
CASSATDYGYTF
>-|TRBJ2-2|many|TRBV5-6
TGTGCCAGCAGCTTGCGACGCGGGGAGCTGTTTTTT
CASSLRRGELFF
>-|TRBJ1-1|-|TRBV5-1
TGCGCCAGCAGCCTGACAGTTAACACTGAAGCTCTCTTT
CASSLTVNTEALF
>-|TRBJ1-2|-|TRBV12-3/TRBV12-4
TGTGCCAGCAGTTTAGGTGCGGTTAACTATGGCTACACCTTC
CASSLGAVNYGYTF
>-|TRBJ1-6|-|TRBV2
TGTGCCAGCAGTTTTTCAGGGGCGGGGAACCGTAATTCACCCCTCCACTTT
CASSFSGAGNRNSPLHF
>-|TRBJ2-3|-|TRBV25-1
TGTGCCAGCGGCGAGAGGGGTCAGACAGATACGCAGTATTTT
CASGERGQTDTQYF
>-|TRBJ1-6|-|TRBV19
TGTGCCAGCACGGGATACAGACCCTATAATTCACCCCTCCACTTT
CASTGYRPYNSPLHF
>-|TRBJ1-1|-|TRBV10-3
TGTGCCAGCAGTCCCGACGATCTGAACACTGAAGCTTTCTTT
CASSPDDLNTEAFF
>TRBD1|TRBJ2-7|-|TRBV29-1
TGCAGCGCTCGGACAGGGTACCACGAGCAGTACTTC
CSARTGYHEQYF
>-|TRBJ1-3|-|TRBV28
TGTGCCAGCAGCCGATACAGCTCTGGAAACACCATATATTTT
CASSRYSSGNTIYF
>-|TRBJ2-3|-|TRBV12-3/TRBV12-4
TGTGCCAGCAGCCCCCCGGGCCGTGATACGCAGTATTTT
CASSPPGRDTQYF
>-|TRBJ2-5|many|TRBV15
TGTGCCACCAGCAGAGATCTGGGACCCCAAGAGACCCAGTACTTC
CATSRDLGPQETQYF
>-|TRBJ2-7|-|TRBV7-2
TGTGCCAGCAGCTTAGCGTCCCGAATCGAGCAGTACTTC
CASSLASRIEQYF
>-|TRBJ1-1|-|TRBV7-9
TGCGCCAGCAGCCAAGGTGAGGGACGGTTGAACACTGAAGCTTTCTTT
CASSQGEGRLNTEAFF
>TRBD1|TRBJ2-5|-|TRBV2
TGTGCCAGCAGTTTAGCGGGACAGGGGGCGGCTGAGACCCAGTACTTC
CASSLAGQGAAETQYF
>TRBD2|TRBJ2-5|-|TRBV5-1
TGCGCCAGCAGCCAATCCGGGACTAGCGGGGCTCTGAGGACCCAGTACTTC
CASSQSGTSGALRTQYF
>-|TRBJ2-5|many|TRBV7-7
TGTGCTAGCAGCTTAGATATCAGTCAAGAGACCCAGTACTTC
CASSLDISQETQYF
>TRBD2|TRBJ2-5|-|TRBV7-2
TGTGCCAGCAGCTCCCCTAGCGGGGGAGAAGAGACCCAGTACTTC
CASSSPSGGEETQYF
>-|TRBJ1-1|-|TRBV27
TGTGCCAGCATAAGTTGGAAGGAAGCTTTCTTT
CASISWKEAFF
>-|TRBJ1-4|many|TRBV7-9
TGTGCCAGCAGCTATGAAAGGCTTACCGAAAAACTGTTTTTT
CASSYERLTEKLFF
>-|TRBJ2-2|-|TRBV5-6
TGTGCCAGCAGCGTTGTTGGGCAGACGGCGAACACCGGGGAGCTGTTTTTT
CASSVVGQTANTGELFF
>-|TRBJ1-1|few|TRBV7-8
TGTGCCAGCAGCTTAGAGCCCCGGACGCTAAGAGGGAACACTGAAGCTTTCTTT
CASSLEPRTLRGNTEAFF
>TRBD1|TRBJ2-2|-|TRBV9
TGTGCCAGCAGCGCGACCACAGGGGCCGCGAACACCGGGGAGCTGTTTTTT
CASSATTGAANTGELFF
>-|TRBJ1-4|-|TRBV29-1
TGCAGCGGGGGGGGGAAACCCTCTTTTTTT
CSGGGKPSFF
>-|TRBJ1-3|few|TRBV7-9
TGCGCCAGCAGCCAAGAGATGAGTGCTGGAAACACCATATATTTT
CASSQEMSAGNTIYF
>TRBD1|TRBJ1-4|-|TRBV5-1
TGCGCCAGCAGCGTCGGGACAGGGGAGATTGATGAAAAACTGTTTTTT
CASSVGTGEIDEKLFF
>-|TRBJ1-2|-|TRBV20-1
TGCAGTGCCAAACAGGGAGTGTTCGGCTACACCTTC
CSAKQGVFGYTF
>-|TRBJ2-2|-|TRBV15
TGTGCCACCAGCAGAGCAGGGGCAGGGGAGCTGTTTTTT
CATSRAGAGELFF